This T cell receptor beta chain stems from a study of blood T cell repertoires in COVID-19. Sequenced by immunoSEQ multiplex PCR; TCRdb stores in-frame clones only, minus some. The sample carries approximately 290,000 clones, more than 85% recorded once. The table lists this clone with a count of one. Germline CDR1 and CDR2: SNHLY and FYNNEI. With 7 bases removed from V and 6 bases from J, the gap between germline ends came to 9 bases. The CDR3 length is 12 residues. This clonotype originated in a woman aged 25 to 39 with COVID-19, enrolled during active disease. The chain has TRBV2 and TRBJ2-2, with a tentative D call TRBD2 (6 bases). The sequencing sample was made of peripheral blood. The CDR3 sequence is CASNRLAGELFF. As DNA, the CDR3 is TGTGCCAGCAACCGACTAGCCGGGGAGCTGTTTTTT.